The clone carrying this T cell receptor beta chain was detected ten times or more. The CDR3 spans 13 residues. V was shortened by 5 bases and J by 6 bases, with 12 bases between the two germline ends. Looked up from germline, CDR1 is SGHTA and CDR2 is FQGTGA. The sample belongs to a study of molecular identifiers for immune sequencing clone quantification. Based on a CD8+CD4-CCR7+CD45RA+ profile, naive CD8 T cells were sorted. Listed TCR primers, together with previously described methods, were used for the bulk TCR libraries. TCRdb called the PCR reads again in MiXCR, with one record for every CDR3 protein. In the table there are 40,000 to 50,000 distinct CDR3 sequences, roughly a fifth of which are singletons.

This chain joins TRBV7-3 and TRBJ2-3, with D possibly being TRBD2 (5 bases). This TCR derives from a human donor in good health. Some libraries in this study had Jurkat cell RNA spiked in. The sequenced sample consisted of naive CD8+ T cells from blood, with Jurkat cell RNA spiked in. The subset: FACS-sorted CD8+CD4-CCR7+CD45RA+ naive T cells. For the CDR3, the DNA is TGTGCCAGCAGCCCAAAACTAGAGGATACGCAGTATTTT. Translation: CASSPKLEDTQYF.